This TCR beta chain was recorded in a study of CD8+CD57+ T cells in acquired aplastic anemia. Study-level information: On average, sorted CD4+ and CD8+ cells gave 3 to 4 ug of DNA.

Genomic DNA constituted the template upon which TCR beta VDJ and CDR3 profiling was performed. TCRdb analysed the reads with MiXCR anew, one entry per CDR3 protein. This sample carries approximately 180,000 distinct CDR3 sequences, roughly 60% of them seen once, and the ten largest clones take approximately 42%. The sequenced patients had an expansion of CD8+CD57+ cells seen by flow cytometry. Study outcomes and limitations: Patients and controls shared approximately 30 CD8+ CDR3 sequences.

The CDR3 is 15 amino acids. Trimming took off 4 bases at V and 0 bases at J, with 9 bases between the two ends. The germline gives CDR1 LNHDA, CDR2 SQIVND (reference sequence). Concerning this clonotype itself: The antigen remains unidentified.

Input material: sorted CD4+, CD8+, or CD8+CD57+ T cells (not recorded which) from PBMCs. The rearrangement links TRBV19 to TRBJ1-4; a possible D gene is TRBD1 (5 bases). The sequence came from a human donor with aplastic anemia. The CDR3 protein is CASSTKTATNEKLFF. CDR3 bases: TGTGCCAGTAGTACGAAGACAGCAACTAATGAAAAACTGTTTTTT.